This T cell receptor (beta chain) was observed in a study of T cell changes during pregnancy in multiple sclerosis. Germline V gene lookup returns CDR1 SGHTA and CDR2 FQGTGA. This CDR3 spans 14 amino acids. V lost 2 bases and J 3 bases, leaving 10 bases between the germline ends. Produced via immunoSEQ multiplex PCR; TCRdb's table is partial and in-frame only. This repertoire shows 57,000 or so clones, roughly 88% found once; its top ten account for approximately 1.3%. This sequence was found in a female donor with multiple sclerosis, enrolled in a pregnancy study. The sequencing used peripheral blood, collected in the second trimester of pregnancy. The V gene is TRBV7-3, the J gene TRBJ1-1; weak D call: TRBD1 (6 bases). The CDR3 is CASSLLGAHTEAFF. The CDR3 DNA reads TGTGCCAGCAGCTTACTGGGGGCACACACTGAAGCTTTCTTT.